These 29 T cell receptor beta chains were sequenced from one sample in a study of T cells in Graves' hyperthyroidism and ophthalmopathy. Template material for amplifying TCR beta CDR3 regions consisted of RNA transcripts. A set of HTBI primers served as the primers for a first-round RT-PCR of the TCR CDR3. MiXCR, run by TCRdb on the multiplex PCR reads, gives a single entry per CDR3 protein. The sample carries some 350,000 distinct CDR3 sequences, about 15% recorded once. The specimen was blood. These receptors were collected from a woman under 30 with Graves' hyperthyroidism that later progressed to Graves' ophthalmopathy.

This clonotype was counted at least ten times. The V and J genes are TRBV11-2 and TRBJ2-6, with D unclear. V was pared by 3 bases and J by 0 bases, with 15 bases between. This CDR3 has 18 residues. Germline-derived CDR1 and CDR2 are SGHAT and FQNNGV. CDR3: CASSFPAESNSGANVLTF. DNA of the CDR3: TGTGCCAGCAGCTTCCCAGCAGAGTCAAACTCTGGGGCCAACGTCCTGACTTTC.

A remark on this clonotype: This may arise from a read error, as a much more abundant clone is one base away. The CDR3 DNA reads TGTGCCAGCGGGACTAGCGGGGGATTTAATGAGCAGTTCTTC. Protein product: CASGTSGGFNEQFF. The chain combines TRBV12-3 or TRBV12-4 with TRBJ2-1, with 14 bases that match TRBD2. The J segment lost 7 bases and the V segment lost 8 bases, leaving 4 bases of the junction unmatched. The CDR3 loop spans 14 amino acids.

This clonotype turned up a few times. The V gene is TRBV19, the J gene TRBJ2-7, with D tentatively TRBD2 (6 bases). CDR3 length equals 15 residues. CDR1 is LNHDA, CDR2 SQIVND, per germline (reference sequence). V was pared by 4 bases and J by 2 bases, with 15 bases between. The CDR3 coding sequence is TGTGCCAGTAGTAAGAGCGGAGGGGTCGCCTACGAGCAGTACTTC. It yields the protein CASSKSGGVAYEQYF.

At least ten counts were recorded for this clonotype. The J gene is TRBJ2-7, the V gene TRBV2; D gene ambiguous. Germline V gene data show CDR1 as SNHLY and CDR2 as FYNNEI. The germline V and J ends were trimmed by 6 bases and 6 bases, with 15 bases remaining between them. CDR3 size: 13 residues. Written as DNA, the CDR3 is TGTGCCAGCAGCGGTTCATTTGGGTCCGAGCAGTACTTC. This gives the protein CASSGSFGSEQYF.

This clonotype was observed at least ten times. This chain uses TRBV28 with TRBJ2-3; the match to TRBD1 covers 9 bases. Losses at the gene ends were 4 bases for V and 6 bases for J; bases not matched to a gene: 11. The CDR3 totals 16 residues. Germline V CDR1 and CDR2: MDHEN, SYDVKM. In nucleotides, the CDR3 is TGTGCCAGCAGTTCCCCGGGCGCCGGGACAGGGGATACGCAGTATTTT. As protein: CASSSPGAGTGDTQYF. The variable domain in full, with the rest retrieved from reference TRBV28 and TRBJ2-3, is DVKVTQSSRYLVKRTGEKVFLECVQDMDHENMFWYRQDPGLGLRLIYFSYDVKMKEKGDIPEGYSVSREKKERFSLILESASTNQTSMYLCASSSPGAGTGDTQYFGPGTRLTVL.

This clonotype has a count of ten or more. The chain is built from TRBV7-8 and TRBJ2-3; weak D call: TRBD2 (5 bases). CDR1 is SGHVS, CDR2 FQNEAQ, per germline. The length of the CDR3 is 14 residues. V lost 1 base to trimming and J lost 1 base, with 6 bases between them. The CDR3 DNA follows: TGTGCCAGCAGCTTAGTGCGGGGCACAGATACGCAGTATTTT. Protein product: CASSLVRGTDTQYF.

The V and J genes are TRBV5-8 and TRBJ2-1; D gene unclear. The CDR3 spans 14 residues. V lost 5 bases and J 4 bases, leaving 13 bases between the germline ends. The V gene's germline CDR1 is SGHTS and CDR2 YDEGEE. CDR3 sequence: CASREALSYNEQFF. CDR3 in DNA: TGTGCCAGCAGAGAAGCGCTCTCATACAATGAGCAGTTCTTC.

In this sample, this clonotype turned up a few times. In nucleotides, the CDR3 is TGTGCCAGTGCGCAGGGGGCTAGCTCCGAGCAGTACTTC. Translated: CASAQGASSEQYF. The genes are TRBV4-2 and TRBJ2-7; 8 nucleotides agree with TRBD1. The length of the CDR3 is 13 residues. The junction had 10 bases not matched to a gene; V was cut back by 9 bases and J by 6 bases. Per germline, CDR1 LGHNA and CDR2 YNFKEQ.

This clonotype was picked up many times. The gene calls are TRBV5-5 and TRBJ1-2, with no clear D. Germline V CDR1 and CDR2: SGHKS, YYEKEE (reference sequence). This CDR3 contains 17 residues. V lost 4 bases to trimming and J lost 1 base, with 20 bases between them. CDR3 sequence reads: CASSILPGEMLNYGYTF. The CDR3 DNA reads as TGTGCCAGCAGCATATTGCCGGGAGAAATGCTTAACTATGGCTACACCTTC.

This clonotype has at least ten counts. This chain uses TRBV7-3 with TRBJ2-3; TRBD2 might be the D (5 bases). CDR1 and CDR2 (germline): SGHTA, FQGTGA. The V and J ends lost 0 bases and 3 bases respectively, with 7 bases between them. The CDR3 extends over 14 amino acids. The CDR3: CASSLTRGTDTQYF. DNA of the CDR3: TGTGCCAGCAGCTTAACCCGAGGGACAGATACGCAGTATTTT.

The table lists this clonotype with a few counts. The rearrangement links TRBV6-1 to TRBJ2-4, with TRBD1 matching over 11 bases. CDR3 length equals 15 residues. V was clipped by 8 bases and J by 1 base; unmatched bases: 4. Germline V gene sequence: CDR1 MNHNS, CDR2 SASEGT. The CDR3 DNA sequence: TGTGCCAGCGGGGACAGGGGGGACGCCAAAAACATTCAGTACTTC. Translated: CASGDRGDAKNIQYF.

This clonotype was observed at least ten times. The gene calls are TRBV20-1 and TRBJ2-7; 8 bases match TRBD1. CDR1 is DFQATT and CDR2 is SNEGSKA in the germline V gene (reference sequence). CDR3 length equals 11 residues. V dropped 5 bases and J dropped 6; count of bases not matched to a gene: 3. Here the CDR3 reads CSAGQGTEQYF. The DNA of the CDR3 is TGCAGTGCTGGACAGGGAACCGAGCAGTACTTC.

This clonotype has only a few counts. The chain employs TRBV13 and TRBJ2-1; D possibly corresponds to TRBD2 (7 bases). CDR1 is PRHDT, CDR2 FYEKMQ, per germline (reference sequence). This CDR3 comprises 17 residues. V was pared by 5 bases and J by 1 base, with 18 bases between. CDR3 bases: TGTGCCAGCAGCCCATACGAGGGGGGGAGGTCCTACAATGAGCAGTTCTTC. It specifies CASSPYEGGRSYNEQFF.

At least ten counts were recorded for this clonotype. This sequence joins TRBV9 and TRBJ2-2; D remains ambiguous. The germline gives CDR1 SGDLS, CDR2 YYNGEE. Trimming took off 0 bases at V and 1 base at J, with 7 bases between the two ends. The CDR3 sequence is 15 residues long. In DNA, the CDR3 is TGTGCCAGCAGCGTAGGTGCAGGGAACACCGGGGAGCTGTTTTTT. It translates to CASSVGAGNTGELFF.

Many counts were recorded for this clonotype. The CDR3 DNA sequence: TGTGCCAGCAGCCCCCAGGGGGGGGGGAGGACAGATACGCAGTATTTT. It encodes CASSPQGGGRTDTQYF. The rearrangement uses TRBV7-2 and TRBJ2-3; tentatively, D is TRBD1 or TRBD2 (7 bases each). Trimming pared 5 bases from V and 3 bases from J, leaving 18 bases between. The CDR3 runs 16 residues. Per germline, CDR1 SGHTA and CDR2 FQGNSA.

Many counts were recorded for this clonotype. The CDR3 coding sequence is TGCAGCGCGTCGAAGGGTCCCAGAAGCACAGATACGCAGTATTTT. Translation: CSASKGPRSTDTQYF. The rearrangement links TRBV29-1 to TRBJ2-3; D remains ambiguous. Deletions cut 7 bases from V and 0 bases from J, with 17 bases between. The germline CDR1 and CDR2 sequences are SQVTM and ANQGSEA. The CDR3 has 15 residues.

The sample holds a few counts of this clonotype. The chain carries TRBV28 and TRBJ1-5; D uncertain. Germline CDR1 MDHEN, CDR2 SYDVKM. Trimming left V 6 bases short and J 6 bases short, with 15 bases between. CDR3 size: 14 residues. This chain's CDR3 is CASRGIWTAQPQHF. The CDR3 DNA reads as TGTGCCAGCAGGGGAATTTGGACGGCTCAGCCCCAGCATTTT.

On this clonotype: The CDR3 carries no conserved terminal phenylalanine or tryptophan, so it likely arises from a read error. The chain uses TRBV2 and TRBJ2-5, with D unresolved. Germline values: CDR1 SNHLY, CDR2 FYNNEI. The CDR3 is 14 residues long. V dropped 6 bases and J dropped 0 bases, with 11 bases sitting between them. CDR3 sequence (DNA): TGTGCCAGCAGCCAGCTGGGGTACCAAGAGACCCAGTACCTC. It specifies CASSQLGYQETQYL.

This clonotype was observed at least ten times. The CDR3 protein is CASSEGTGRETQYF. DNA for the CDR3: TGTGCCAGCAGTGAAGGGACAGGGCGAGAGACCCAGTACTTC. V gene TRBV2 combines with J gene TRBJ2-5, with 8 bases identical to TRBD1. This CDR3 has 14 residues. Germline lookup yields CDR1 SNHLY and CDR2 FYNNEI. The trim removed 1 base at V and 4 bases at J, leaving 2 bases unmatched.

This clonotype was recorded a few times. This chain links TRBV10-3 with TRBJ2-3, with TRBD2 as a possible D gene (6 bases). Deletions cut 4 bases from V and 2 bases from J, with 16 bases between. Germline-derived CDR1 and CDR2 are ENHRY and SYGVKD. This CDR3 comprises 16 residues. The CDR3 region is CAISGDGGAPTDTQYF. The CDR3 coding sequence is TGTGCCATCAGTGGGGACGGGGGAGCGCCCACAGATACGCAGTATTTT.

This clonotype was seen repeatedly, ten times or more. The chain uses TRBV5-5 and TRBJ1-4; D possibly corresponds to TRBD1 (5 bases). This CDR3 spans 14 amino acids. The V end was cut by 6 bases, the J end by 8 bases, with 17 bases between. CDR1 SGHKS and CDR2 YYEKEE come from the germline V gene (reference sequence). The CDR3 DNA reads TGTGCCAGCACTCTCGGGGGGGATCGCGAAAAACTGTTTTTT. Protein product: CASTLGGDREKLFF.

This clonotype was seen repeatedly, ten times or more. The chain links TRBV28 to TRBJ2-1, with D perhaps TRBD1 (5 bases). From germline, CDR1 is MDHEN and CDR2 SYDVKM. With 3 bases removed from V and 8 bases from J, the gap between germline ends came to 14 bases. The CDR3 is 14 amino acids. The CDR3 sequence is CASSFAARVHEQFF. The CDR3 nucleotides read TGTGCCAGCAGTTTCGCGGCCAGGGTCCATGAGCAGTTCTTC.

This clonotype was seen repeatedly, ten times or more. CDR3 in amino acids: CASWGGIYGYTF. CDR3 sequence (DNA): TGTGCCAGCTGGGGAGGCATCTATGGCTACACCTTC. This sequence joins TRBV28 and TRBJ1-2; D unclear. V shed 8 bases and J shed 4 bases, with 11 bases lying between them. Per germline, CDR1 MDHEN and CDR2 SYDVKM. The CDR3 contains 12 residues.

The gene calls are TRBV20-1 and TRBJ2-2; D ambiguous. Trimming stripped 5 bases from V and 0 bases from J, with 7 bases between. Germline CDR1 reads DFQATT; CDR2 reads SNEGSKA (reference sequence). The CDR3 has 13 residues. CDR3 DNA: TGCAGTGCTTCCCCCACGAACACCGGGGAGCTGTTTTTT. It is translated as CSASPTNTGELFF.

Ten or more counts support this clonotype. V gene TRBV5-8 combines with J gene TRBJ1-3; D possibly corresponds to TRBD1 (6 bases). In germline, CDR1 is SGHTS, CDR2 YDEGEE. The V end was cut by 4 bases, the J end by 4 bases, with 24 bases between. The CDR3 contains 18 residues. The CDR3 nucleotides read TGTGCCAGCAGCCCCGGAGGACAGAGGGCTTCTTCGGGAAACACCATATATTTT. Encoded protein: CASSPGGQRASSGNTIYF.

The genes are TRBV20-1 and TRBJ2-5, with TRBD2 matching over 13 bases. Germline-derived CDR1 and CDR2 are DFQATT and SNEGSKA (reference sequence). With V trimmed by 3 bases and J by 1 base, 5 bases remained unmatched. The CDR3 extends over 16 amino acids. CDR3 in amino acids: CSASPGTSGVQETQYF. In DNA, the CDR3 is TGCAGTGCTAGTCCAGGGACTAGCGGGGTCCAAGAGACCCAGTACTTC.

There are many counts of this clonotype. CDR3 protein: CSATATGAYEQYF. CDR3 in DNA: TGCAGTGCTACTGCGACAGGGGCCTACGAGCAGTACTTC. The chain has TRBV20-1 and TRBJ2-7; 8 bases match TRBD1. Germline-derived CDR1 and CDR2 are DFQATT and SNEGSKA (reference sequence). Trimming took 4 bases from V and 2 from J; bases not matched to a gene: 4. The length of the CDR3 is 13 residues.

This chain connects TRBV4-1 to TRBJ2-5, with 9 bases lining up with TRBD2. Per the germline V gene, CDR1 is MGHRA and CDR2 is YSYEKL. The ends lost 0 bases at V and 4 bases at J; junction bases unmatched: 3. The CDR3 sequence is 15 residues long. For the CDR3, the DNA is TGCGCCAGCAGCCAAGAAGCGGGAGGTCTAGAGACCCAGTACTTC. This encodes CASSQEAGGLETQYF.

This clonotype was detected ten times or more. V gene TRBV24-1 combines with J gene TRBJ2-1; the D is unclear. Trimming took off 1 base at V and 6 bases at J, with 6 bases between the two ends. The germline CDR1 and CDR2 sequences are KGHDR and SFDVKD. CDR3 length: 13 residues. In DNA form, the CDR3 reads TGTGCCACCAGTGATTTCCCCGGCAATGAGCAGTTCTTC. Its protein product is CATSDFPGNEQFF.